One sample yielded the 9 T cell receptor beta chains listed below, sequenced in a study of EBV T-cell therapy then PD-1 blockade in nasopharyngeal carcinoma. Which antigens these TCRs recognize remains unknown. The treatment was: AdE1-LMPpoly-expanded autologous EBV-specific T-cell therapy followed by anti-PD-1 nivolumab. Here immunoSEQ multiplex PCR was the method, and the copy in TCRdb shows in-frame clones only, minus some. The top ten hold roughly 24% of the sample, which has about 20,000 clones, 82% seen once. This specimen was CD8+ T cells from blood, taken at day -245 from a patient whose treatment included autologous EBV-specific T cells and nivolumab. The receptors were gathered from a middle-aged man with nasopharyngeal carcinoma.

The rearrangement uses TRBV9 and TRBJ1-2; perhaps TRBD1 as D (5 bases). Trimming pared 7 bases from V and 5 bases from J, leaving 15 bases between. Germline loops: CDR1 SGDLS, CDR2 YYNGEE. The length of the CDR3 is 13 residues. The CDR3: CASSTSGGYGYTF. The DNA of the CDR3 is TGTGCCAGCTCTACCTCGGGGGGATATGGCTACACCTTC. Full variable domain (missing parts from reference TRBV9 and TRBJ1-2): DSGVTQTPKHLITATGQRVTLRCSPRSGDLSVYWYQQSLDQGLQFLIQYYNGEERAKGNILERFSAQQFPDLHSELNLSSLELGDSALYFCASSTSGGYGYTFGSGTRLTVV.

The chain has TRBV30 and TRBJ2-5; D is ambiguous. Germline CDR1 and CDR2: GTSNPN and SVGIG (reference sequence). Between the trimmed V and J ends, which lost 2 bases and 4 bases, there was a span of 5 bases. The CDR3 contains 11 residues. The CDR3 DNA reads TGTGCCTGGAGTTTGGGAGAGACCCAGTACTTC. Its translation is CAWSLGETQYF.

V usage is TRBV20-1 and J usage is TRBJ1-2, with TRBD1 matching over 10 bases. Trimming at V came to 3 bases and at J to 4 bases, leaving 8 bases not matched to a gene. Germline CDR1 DFQATT, CDR2 SNEGSKA (reference sequence). CDR3 length: 15 amino acids. The CDR3 bases are TGCAGTGCTAGTCTCGGGACAGGGGTGACCTATGGCTACACCTTC. Its protein is CSASLGTGVTYGYTF.

The chain links TRBV19 to TRBJ2-7, with D possibly being TRBD1 (7 bases). Germline CDR1 is LNHDA and CDR2 is SQIVND (reference sequence). Trimming stripped 4 bases from V and 2 bases from J, with 18 bases between. This CDR3 has 16 residues. For the CDR3, the DNA is TGTGCCAGTAGTAAAGCGAGGGGGCGCGGGACCTACGAGCAGTACTTC. It specifies CASSKARGRGTYEQYF.

The CDR3 bases are TGTGCCAGCAGTTACTCCCGGGACAGGGATCGTGGGGGCCCAACTCAGCCCCAGCATTTT. This translates into CASSYSRDRDRGGPTQPQHF. This rearrangement joins TRBV6-2 or TRBV6-3 to TRBJ1-5; TRBD1 matches at 9 bases. This CDR3 is built from 20 residues. V shed 0 bases, J shed 6 bases, and the junction held 18 bases outside the gene matches. Germline CDR1 MNHEY, CDR2 SVGEGT.

The chain recombines TRBV5-4 with TRBJ2-2, with D perhaps matching TRBD2 (6 bases). Germline V CDR1 and CDR2: SGHNT, YYREEE (reference sequence). The CDR3 is 14 amino acids. V lost 1 base, J lost 4 bases, and 8 bases lay in between. DNA for the CDR3: TGTGCCAGCAGCTTGATGGGGGGCACCGGGGAGCTGTTTTTT. Its protein is CASSLMGGTGELFF.

This chain joins TRBV7-2 and TRBJ1-6; tentative D call: TRBD1 (5 bases). With 3 bases removed from V and 6 bases from J, the gap between germline ends came to 9 bases. This CDR3 is 14 amino acids long. CDR1 SGHTA and CDR2 FQGNSA come from the germline V gene. The CDR3 here is CASSFPGRNSPLHF. The CDR3 region has the DNA TGTGCCAGCAGCTTCCCGGGACGTAATTCACCCCTCCACTTT.

The chain uses TRBV14 and TRBJ2-7, with D tentatively TRBD1 (6 bases). The CDR3 is 16 residues long. Germline V CDR1 and CDR2: SGHDN, FVKESK. V shed 0 bases and J shed 2 bases, with 14 bases lying between them. CDR3 coding DNA: TGTGCCAGCAGCCAAGAGAGTCTGACAGGAGCCTACGAGCAGTACTTC. Translation gives CASSQESLTGAYEQYF.

The chain is built from TRBV6-6 and TRBJ2-3; a possible D gene is TRBD1 (6 bases). The germline V and J ends were trimmed by 2 bases and 2 bases, with 11 bases remaining between them. The V gene's germline CDR1 is MNHNY and CDR2 SVGAGI (reference sequence). CDR3 length: 15 amino acids. The chain's CDR3 is CASSYRGIFTDTQYF. The CDR3 DNA reads as TGTGCCAGCAGTTACAGGGGGATTTTCACAGATACGCAGTATTTT.